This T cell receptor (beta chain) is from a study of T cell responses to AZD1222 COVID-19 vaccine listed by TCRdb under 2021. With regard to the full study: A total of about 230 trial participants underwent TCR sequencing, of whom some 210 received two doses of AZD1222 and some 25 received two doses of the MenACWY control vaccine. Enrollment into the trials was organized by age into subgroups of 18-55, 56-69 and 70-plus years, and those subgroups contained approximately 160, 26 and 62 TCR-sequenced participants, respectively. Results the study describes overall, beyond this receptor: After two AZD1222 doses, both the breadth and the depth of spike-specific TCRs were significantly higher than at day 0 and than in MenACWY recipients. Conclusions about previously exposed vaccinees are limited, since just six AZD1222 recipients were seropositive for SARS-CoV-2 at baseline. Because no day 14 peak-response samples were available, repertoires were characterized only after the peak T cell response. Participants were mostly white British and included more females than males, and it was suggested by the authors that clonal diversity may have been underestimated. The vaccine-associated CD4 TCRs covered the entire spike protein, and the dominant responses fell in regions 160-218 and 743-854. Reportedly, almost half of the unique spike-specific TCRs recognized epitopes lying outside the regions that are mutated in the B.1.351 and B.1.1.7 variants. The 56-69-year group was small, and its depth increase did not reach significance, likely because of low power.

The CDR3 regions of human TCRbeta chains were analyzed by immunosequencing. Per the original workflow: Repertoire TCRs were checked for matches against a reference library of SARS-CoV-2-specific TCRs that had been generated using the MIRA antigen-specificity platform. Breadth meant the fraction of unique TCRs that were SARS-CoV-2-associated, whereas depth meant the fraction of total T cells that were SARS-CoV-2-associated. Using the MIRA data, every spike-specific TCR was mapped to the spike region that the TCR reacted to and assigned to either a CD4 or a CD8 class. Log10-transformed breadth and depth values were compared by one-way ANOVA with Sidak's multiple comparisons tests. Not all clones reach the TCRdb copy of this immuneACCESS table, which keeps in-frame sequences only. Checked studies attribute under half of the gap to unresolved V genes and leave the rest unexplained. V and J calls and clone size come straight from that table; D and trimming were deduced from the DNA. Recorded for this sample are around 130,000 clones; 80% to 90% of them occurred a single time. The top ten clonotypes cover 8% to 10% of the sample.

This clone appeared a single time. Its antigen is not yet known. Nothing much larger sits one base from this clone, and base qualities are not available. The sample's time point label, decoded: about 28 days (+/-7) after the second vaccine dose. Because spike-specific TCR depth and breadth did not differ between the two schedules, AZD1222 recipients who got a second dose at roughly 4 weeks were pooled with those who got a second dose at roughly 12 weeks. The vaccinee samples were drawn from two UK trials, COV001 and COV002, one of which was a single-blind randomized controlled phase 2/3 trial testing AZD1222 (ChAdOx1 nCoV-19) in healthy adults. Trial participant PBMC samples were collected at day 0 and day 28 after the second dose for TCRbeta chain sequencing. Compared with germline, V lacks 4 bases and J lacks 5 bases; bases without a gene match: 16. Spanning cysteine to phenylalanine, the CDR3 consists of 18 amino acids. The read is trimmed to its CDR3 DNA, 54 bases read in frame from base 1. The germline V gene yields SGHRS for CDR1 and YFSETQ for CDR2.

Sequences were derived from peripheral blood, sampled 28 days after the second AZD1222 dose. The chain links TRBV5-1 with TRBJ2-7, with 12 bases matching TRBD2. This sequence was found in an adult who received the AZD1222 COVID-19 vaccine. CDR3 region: CASSPLLAGGPPLDEQYF. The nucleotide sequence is TGCGCCAGCAGCCCCCTCCTAGCGGGAGGGCCCCCTCTGGACGAGCAGTACTTC.